The source of this T cell receptor beta chain is a study of shared clonotypes between healthy human individuals. The authors split each subset's genomic DNA evenly across several immunoSEQ plates. The data were produced by immunoSEQ multiplex PCR, yet TCRdb's version contains in-frame clones alone and is incomplete. The profile shows under 1 million clones, roughly 92% of them singletons. Naive CD8 cells were CD45RO-negative, positively selected for CCR7, excluding terminally differentiated effector memory CD45RA+ cells. From germline, CDR1 is LNHDA and CDR2 SQIVND (reference sequence). Deletions cut 5 bases from V and 4 bases from J, with 15 bases between. The CDR3 has 15 amino acids.

V gene TRBV19 combines with J gene TRBJ1-5, with D unclear. The sample taken for sequencing was naive CD8+ T cells sorted from blood. This receptor was taken from a man aged 25-45 years in good health. The CDR3 region has the DNA TGTGCCAGTAGTGTCGCGGCAGGCGATAATCAGCCCCAGCATTTT. Its translation: CASSVAAGDNQPQHF.